These 4 T cell receptor beta chains originate from one sample sequenced in a study of T-cell memory formation after mild COVID-19. TCRdb reanalysed the 5' RACE reads using MiXCR and keeps one entry per CDR3 protein. The sample has more than 300,000 distinct CDR3 sequences; 20% to 25% are singletons. Material for sequencing was PBMCs or a T cell subset sorted from them (not recorded which). Receptor source: a man between 18 and 35 years old who had mild COVID-19 (a few samples of this study predate the infection). Cell type and time point are not known.

This clonotype was counted between two and nine times. The V gene is TRBV20-1, the J gene TRBJ1-5, with 7 bases matching TRBD1. The CDR3 spans 14 residues. CDR1 is DFQATT and CDR2 is SNEGSKA in the germline V gene (reference sequence). V trimming: 6 bases; J trimming: 1 base; junction bases outside the gene matches: 6. The CDR3 region is CSAVTGSSNQPQHF. CDR3 in DNA: TGCAGTGCAGTGACAGGGAGCAGCAATCAGCCCCAGCATTTT.

The CDR3 sequence is CASSYQTGGARNYGYTF. CDR3 bases: TGTGCCAGCAGTTACCAGACAGGGGGCGCCCGGAACTATGGCTACACCTTC. The chain links TRBV6-2 or TRBV6-3 to TRBJ1-2, with 10 bases aligning to TRBD1. The germline gives CDR1 MNHEY, CDR2 SVGEGT. Trimming at V came to 2 bases and at J to 2 bases, leaving 8 bases not matched to a gene. This CDR3 spans 17 amino acids.

This chain connects TRBV14 to TRBJ2-3; 8 bases are a match to TRBD2. J gave up 5 bases and V 4 bases, and 11 bases lay outside the gene matches. CDR3 length: 16 amino acids. Looked up from germline, CDR1 is SGHDN and CDR2 is FVKESK. CDR3 sequence reads: CASSRSGSGGLDTQYF. DNA of the CDR3: TGTGCCAGCAGCCGATCGGGGAGCGGGGGACTAGATACGCAGTATTTT.

This clonotype showed up just a few times. This chain uses TRBV7-6 with TRBJ1-4, with 11 bases lining up with TRBD1. The CDR3 is 18 residues long. V lost 1 base and J lost 8; bases outside the gene matches: 12. Germline-derived CDR1 and CDR2 are SGHVS and FNYEAQ. The chain's CDR3 is CASSLDGQGATRGEKLFF. The CDR3 DNA follows: TGTGCCAGCAGCTTAGACGGACAGGGGGCAACGAGAGGCGAAAAACTGTTTTTT.